The 24 T cell receptor beta chains given below trace back to one sample, sequenced in a study of blood T cell repertoires in COVID-19. Some clones are missing from TCRdb's copy, which holds only in-frame ones; the method was immunoSEQ multiplex PCR. The sample records about 25,000 clones, roughly 80% being singletons. Sequencing used peripheral blood. The source is a man aged 45-65 years with active or convalescent COVID-19.

This clone was recorded a few times. The chain recombines TRBV5-1 with TRBJ1-1; a possible D gene is TRBD1 (6 bases). V lost 2 bases and J lost 1, with 9 bases in between. This CDR3 spans 14 amino acids. Germline CDR1 reads SGHRS; CDR2 reads YFSETQ. In nucleotides, the CDR3 is TGCGCCAGCAGCTTTGGGGGCACGAACACTGAAGCTTTCTTT. It is translated as CASSFGGTNTEAFF.

This chain links TRBV6-5 with TRBJ2-1; no reliable D call. CDR3 size: 13 residues. Germline assignment: CDR1 MNHEY and CDR2 SVGAGI. Trimming shortened V by 6 bases and J by 0 bases, and 6 bases separated the two germline ends. The CDR3, as DNA: TGTGCCAGCAGCCTAACCTCCTACAATGAGCAGTTCTTC. Protein product: CASSLTSYNEQFF.

The chain recombines TRBV6-5 with TRBJ1-5, with D possibly being TRBD1 (5 bases). The CDR3 length is 13 residues. V shed 6 bases and J shed 7 bases, with 13 bases lying between them. Germline V gives CDR1 MNHEY, CDR2 SVGAGI. CDR3 amino acids: CASRRQSNQPQHF. CDR3 DNA sequence: TGTGCCAGCAGGCGACAGTCGAACCAGCCCCAGCATTTT.

This clone was recorded once. The chain carries TRBV19 and TRBJ2-6; TRBD1 is a possible D gene (5 bases). Between the trimmed V and J ends, which lost 5 bases and 0 bases, there was a span of 8 bases. This CDR3 is 15 amino acids long. Germline values: CDR1 LNHDA, CDR2 SQIVND (reference sequence). The DNA for the CDR3 is TGTGCCAGTAGTCGACAGTTCTCTGGGGCCAACGTCCTGACTTTC. Protein sequence: CASSRQFSGANVLTF.

The J gene is TRBJ2-6, the V gene TRBV11-2, with D perhaps TRBD2 (6 bases). This CDR3 is built from 15 residues. Trimming took 5 bases from V and 1 from J, leaving 9 bases between them. Germline loops: CDR1 SGHAT, CDR2 FQNNGV. This CDR3 is CASSTRESGANVLTF. The CDR3 DNA is TGTGCCAGCAGCACCCGGGAGTCTGGGGCCAACGTCCTGACTTTC.

This chain connects TRBV18 to TRBJ2-3; 7 bases are a match to TRBD1. Germline trimming cut 3 bases from V and 7 bases from J; bases unmatched to any gene: 10. CDR3 length: 15 amino acids. Looked up from germline, CDR1 is KGHSH and CDR2 is LQKENI. The DNA for the CDR3 is TGTGCCAGCTCACCTACGGGACAGACCCTCCATACGCAGTATTTT. Protein sequence: CASSPTGQTLHTQYF.

As DNA, the CDR3 is TGCGCCAGCAGCTTGCCTGATCCCTCGGACTATGGCTACACCTTC. Translated: CASSLPDPSDYGYTF. This sequence joins TRBV5-1 and TRBJ1-2, with D unclear. V was cut by 1 base and J by 3 bases, with 13 bases left in between. The CDR3 runs 15 residues. Germline V lookup: CDR1 SGHRS, CDR2 YFSETQ.

V usage is TRBV7-9 and J usage is TRBJ2-2; the D is unclear. CDR1 and CDR2 from the germline V gene are SEHNR and FQNEAQ (reference sequence). The CDR3 extends over 13 amino acids. V was trimmed by 4 bases and J by 6 bases, leaving 9 bases between them. The chain's CDR3 is CASSSISSGELFF. DNA for the CDR3: TGTGCCAGCAGCTCAATAAGCTCCGGGGAGCTGTTTTTT.

This clone was recorded only once. This chain connects TRBV2 to TRBJ2-7, with TRBD2 identical over 15 bases. With V trimmed by 5 bases and J by 6 bases, 2 bases remained unmatched. This CDR3 spans 14 amino acids. Germline V gene lookup returns CDR1 SNHLY and CDR2 FYNNEI. The CDR3 loop reads CASSWGLAGGEQYF. As DNA, the CDR3 is TGTGCCAGCAGTTGGGGACTAGCGGGAGGCGAGCAGTACTTC. Based on the CDR3 plus reference TRBV2 and TRBJ2-7, the full variable domain is EPEVTQTPSHQVTQMGQEVILRCVPISNHLYFYWYRQILGQKVEFLVSFYNNEISEKSEIFDDQFSVERPDGSNFTLKIRSTKLEDSAMYFCASSWGLAGGEQYFGPGTRLTVT.

This clone has only one observation. The V and J genes are TRBV6-5 and TRBJ2-2; D remains unclear. From germline, CDR1 is MNHEY and CDR2 SVGAGI. V was trimmed by 7 bases and J by 4 bases, leaving 10 bases between them. This CDR3 comprises 13 residues. This chain's CDR3 is CASIPTGTGELFF. DNA of the CDR3: TGTGCCAGCATCCCGACGGGCACCGGGGAGCTGTTTTTT.

The V call is TRBV7-9, the J call TRBJ2-1, with 14 bases lining up with TRBD2. The V segment lost 5 bases and the J segment 8 bases; nucleotides outside the gene matches: 2. The germline gives CDR1 SEHNR, CDR2 FQNEAQ (reference sequence). This CDR3 comprises 14 residues. CDR3 DNA sequence: TGTGCCAGCAGCCTGACTAGCGGGAGGGATGAGCAGTTCTTC. Protein sequence: CASSLTSGRDEQFF.

V is TRBV7-6 and J is TRBJ2-3, with TRBD2 matching 10 bases. This CDR3 has 14 amino acids. The V segment lost 3 bases and the J segment 4 bases; nucleotides outside the gene matches: 1. Germline CDR1 reads SGHVS; CDR2 reads FNYEAQ. CDR3 bases: TGTGCCAGCAGCTTGGGACTAGCGTCAGATACGCAGTATTTT. Protein: CASSLGLASDTQYF.

The genes are TRBV27 and TRBJ1-6; D is ambiguous. The CDR3 covers 17 residues. The V end was cut by 3 bases, the J end by 14 bases, with 26 bases between. CDR1 is MNHEY and CDR2 is SMNVEV in the germline V gene (reference sequence). As DNA, the CDR3 is TGTGCCAGCAGTTTCCATACCCGGAGTCAGACCCGAAGGTCCCTCCACTTT. Protein: CASSFHTRSQTRRSLHF.

The chain is built from TRBV12-3 or TRBV12-4 and TRBJ1-1, with D perhaps matching TRBD1 (5 bases). V was cut by 3 bases and J by 8 bases, with 13 bases left in between. The CDR3 length is 13 residues. The CDR3 sequence is CASSFSGAPEAFF. The CDR3 nucleotides read TGTGCCAGCAGTTTTTCTGGGGCCCCAGAAGCTTTCTTT.

The V gene is TRBV6-6, the J gene TRBJ1-2, with 7 bases fitting TRBD1. The CDR3 runs 16 residues. Germline V gives CDR1 MNHNY, CDR2 SVGAGI (reference sequence). V gave up 5 bases and J gave up 6 bases; unmatched junction bases: 15. The DNA for the CDR3 is TGTGCCAGCAGTAAAAACCCGGGACAGTTATTAGATGGCTACACCTTC. This gives the protein CASSKNPGQLLDGYTF.

The chain recombines TRBV5-4 with TRBJ2-5; D unclear. The V end was cut by 0 bases, the J end by 5 bases, with 14 bases between. CDR3 length: 15 amino acids. Germline V gives CDR1 SGHNT, CDR2 YYREEE (reference sequence). CDR3 DNA sequence: TGTGCCAGCAGCTTGGGCCCCCGCGAGCTTGAGACCCAGTACTTC. Translated: CASSLGPRELETQYF.

This clone was seen a single time. The chain links TRBV27 to TRBJ1-6, with 10 bases lining up with TRBD1. This CDR3 is 15 amino acids long. CDR1 is MNHEY and CDR2 is SMNVEV in the germline V gene (reference sequence). The junction had 5 bases not matched to a gene; V was cut back by 5 bases and J by 7 bases. The CDR3 here is CASSPRDRGNSPLHF. The CDR3 DNA follows: TGTGCCAGCAGTCCTCGGGACAGGGGAAATTCACCCCTCCACTTT.

This clone was counted a single time. The chain combines TRBV11-3 with TRBJ2-2, with 7 positions matching TRBD2. Germline V gene sequence: CDR1 SGHNT, CDR2 YENEEA. This CDR3 contains 16 residues. V lost 0 bases to trimming and J lost 3 bases; unmatched junction nucleotides: 4. This CDR3 reads CASSLDLREHTGELFF. The DNA of the CDR3 is TGTGCCAGCAGCTTAGATTTGCGGGAGCACACCGGGGAGCTGTTTTTT.

The chain couples TRBV6-5 to TRBJ1-1; 10 bases match TRBD1. J was trimmed by 3 bases and V by 4 bases; bases with no gene match: 5. From germline, CDR1 is MNHEY and CDR2 SVGAGI. The CDR3 has 15 residues. The CDR3 nucleotides read TGTGCCAGCAGTTCCAGGACAGGGGGGGACACTGAAGCTTTCTTT. As protein: CASSSRTGGDTEAFF.

This clone has a handful of counts. The chain has TRBV5-1 and TRBJ1-2; the match to TRBD1 covers 10 bases. This CDR3 is 14 amino acids long. The junction had 13 bases not matched to a gene; V was cut back by 3 bases and J by 14 bases. Germline lookup yields CDR1 SGHRS and CDR2 YFSETQ. For the CDR3, the DNA is TGCGCCAGCAGCTCGGGTGGGACAGGGGAGTCGCTTACCTTC. This gives the protein CASSSGGTGESLTF.

The J gene is TRBJ2-2, the V gene TRBV24-1; 7 positions agree with TRBD1. Germline loops: CDR1 KGHDR, CDR2 SFDVKD. The CDR3 has 16 amino acids. V was pared by 7 bases and J by 6 bases, with 13 bases of the junction left unmatched. CDR3 sequence reads: CATSNTGVVRAGELFF. The CDR3 DNA sequence: TGTGCCACCAGCAACACAGGGGTGGTGAGGGCCGGGGAGCTGTTTTTT.

This clone was counted between two and nine times. The chain carries TRBV3-1 (or the pseudogene TRBV3-2) and TRBJ1-1, with 8 nucleotides matching TRBD1. Germline assignment: CDR1 LGHDT and CDR2 YNNKEL (reference sequence). The J segment lost 0 bases and the V segment lost 4 bases, leaving 10 bases of the junction unmatched. The CDR3 is made up of 17 amino acids. The chain's CDR3 is CASSPWTGPSLNTEAFF. CDR3 bases: TGTGCCAGCAGCCCGTGGACAGGGCCCTCCTTGAACACTGAAGCTTTCTTT.

The chain carries TRBV6-5 and TRBJ1-6; maybe TRBD1 (6 bases). Per the germline V gene, CDR1 is MNHEY and CDR2 is SVGAGI. This CDR3 has 12 amino acids. The germline V and J ends were trimmed by 5 bases and 14 bases, with 13 bases remaining between them. The CDR3 DNA reads TGTGCCAGCAGTAAGGGGGAGCTCTCCCTCCACTTT. Translated, it gives CASSKGELSLHF.

J is TRBJ1-2 and V is TRBV5-1; TRBD1 matches 8 bases. V gave up 0 bases and J gave up 7 bases; unmatched junction bases: 2. CDR1 and CDR2 from the germline V gene are SGHRS and YFSETQ. The CDR3 has 13 residues. DNA for the CDR3: TGCGCCAGCAGCTTGGCCGGGACAGGTGGCTACACCTTC. It translates to CASSLAGTGGYTF.